This T cell receptor beta chain was retrieved from a study of T cells in Graves' hyperthyroidism and ophthalmopathy. This clonotype was seen many times. Amplification of TCR beta CDR3 regions was performed using RNA transcripts as template. When the TCR CDR3 underwent first-round RT-PCR, the HTBI primer set was used. From the multiplex PCR reads, TCRdb called clonotypes with MiXCR, one entry per CDR3 protein. This sample has 300,000 to 450,000 distinct CDR3 sequences, with 20% to 25% found just once. The sequenced sample consisted of blood. The clonotype comes from a man aged 45 to 65 with Graves' hyperthyroidism.

In DNA, the CDR3 is TGTGCCTGGAGTAACCCGGGACTAGCAGGCACAGATACGCAGTATTTT. This encodes CAWSNPGLAGTDTQYF. The genes are TRBV30 and TRBJ2-3; 9 bases fit TRBD2. There are 16 residues in the CDR3. The junction had 7 bases not matched to a gene; V was cut back by 2 bases and J by 1 base. Germline V gene lookup returns CDR1 GTSNPN and CDR2 SVGIG (reference sequence).